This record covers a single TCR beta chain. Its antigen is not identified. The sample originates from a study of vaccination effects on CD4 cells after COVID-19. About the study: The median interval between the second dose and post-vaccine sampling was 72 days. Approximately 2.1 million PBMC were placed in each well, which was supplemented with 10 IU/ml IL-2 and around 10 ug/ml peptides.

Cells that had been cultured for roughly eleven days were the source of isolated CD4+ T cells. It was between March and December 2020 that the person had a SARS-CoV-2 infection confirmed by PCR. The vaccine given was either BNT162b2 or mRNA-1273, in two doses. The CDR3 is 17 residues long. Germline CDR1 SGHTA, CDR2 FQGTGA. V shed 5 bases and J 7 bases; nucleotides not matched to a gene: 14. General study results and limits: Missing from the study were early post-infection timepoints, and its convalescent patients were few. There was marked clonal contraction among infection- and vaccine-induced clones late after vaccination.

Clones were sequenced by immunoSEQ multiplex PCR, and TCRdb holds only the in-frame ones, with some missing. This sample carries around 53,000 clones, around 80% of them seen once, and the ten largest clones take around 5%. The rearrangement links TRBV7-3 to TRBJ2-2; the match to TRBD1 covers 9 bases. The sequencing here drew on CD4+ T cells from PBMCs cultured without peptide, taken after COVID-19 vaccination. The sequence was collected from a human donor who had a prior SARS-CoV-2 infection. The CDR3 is CASSPGPGQGFYGELFF. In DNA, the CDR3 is TGTGCCAGCAGCCCCGGGCCGGGACAGGGATTTTACGGGGAGCTGTTTTTT.